This record looks at one TCR beta chain sequence and its context. The germline V gene encodes CDR1 ENHRY and CDR2 SYGVKD. This CDR3 has 14 residues. The trim removed 3 bases at V and 1 base at J, leaving 1 base unmatched. The sample comes from a study of cytomegalovirus exposure and HLA in healthy donors. PCR primers comprised 60 Vbeta and 13 Jbeta primers. Data came from immunoSEQ multiplex PCR; TCRdb stores just in-frame clones and leaves some out. The sample lists 180,000 or so clones; over 60% were seen once. The chain recombines TRBV10-3 with TRBJ1-1; 8 bases fit TRBD1. This sequence originates from a man aged 50 or older in good health and CMV-seropositive. Source material: PBMCs. CDR3 coding DNA: TGTGCCATCAGTGAAGGACAGGGGAACACTGAAGCTTTCTTT. It translates to CAISEGQGNTEAFF.